The entry that follows covers one TCR beta chain sequence. This sample stems from a study of blood T cell repertoires in COVID-19. Some clones are missing from TCRdb's copy, which holds only in-frame ones; the method was immunoSEQ multiplex PCR. The table shows 200,000 or so clones, with 86% occurring only once. V was shortened by 4 bases and J by 5 bases, with 11 bases between the two germline ends. This CDR3 has 13 amino acids. The germline V gene encodes CDR1 MGHDK and CDR2 SYGVNS. The sequenced sample consisted of PBMCs or T cells enriched from blood (not recorded which). This TCR came from a woman aged 35 to 49 with acute COVID-19. V usage is TRBV25-1 and J usage is TRBJ1-2; the D gene is possibly TRBD1 (6 bases). CDR3 amino acids: CASSGDRLYGYTF. The DNA of the CDR3 is TGTGCCAGCAGTGGTGACAGGCTTTATGGCTACACCTTC.